The 23 T cell receptor beta chains reported below all come from one sample, sequenced in a study of CD8 T cells in ankylosing spondylitis (dated by TCRdb to 2017 to 2019). The investigation overall reported the following: Blood from ankylosing spondylitis patients appeared to be characterized by a TCR beta motif made up of seven or eight highly homologous amino acid variants.

The antigens these receptors bind are not known. The library was generated by 5' RACE. TCRdb names Illumina HiSeq 2500 as the instrument used. TCRdb reprocessing: public reads trimmed at Q25 with fastp, clones called with MiXCR, in-frame beta chains kept. Records with the same CDR3 protein are collapsed into one entry carrying the most frequent genes and DNA. This sample has about 540,000 distinct CDR3 sequences in its table, and roughly 12% of those were observed once. The top ten constitute 6.8% of the sample. The sample taken for sequencing was blood, either unsorted or a sorted T cell fraction (not recorded which). The receptors were sampled from a male donor with ankylosing spondylitis.

This clonotype was observed at least ten times. This sequence joins TRBV3-1 and TRBJ1-2; D not certain. Germline loops: CDR1 LGHDT, CDR2 YNNKEL (reference sequence). V lost 8 bases and J 3 bases, leaving 13 bases between the germline ends. The CDR3 sequence is 13 residues long. The CDR3 coding sequence is TGTGCCAGCGGTAACGGTGGATACTATGGCTACACCTTC. Protein product: CASGNGGYYGYTF.

The gene calls are TRBV15 and TRBJ2-1, with a weak D call TRBD2 (6 bases). The CDR3 is 18 residues long. Germline CDR1 and CDR2: LNHNV and YYDKDF (reference sequence). V lost 0 bases to trimming and J lost 0 bases, with 15 bases between them. CDR3 region: CATSRDRVGLSSYNEQFF. DNA of the CDR3: TGTGCCACCAGCAGAGATCGGGTGGGACTGAGCTCCTACAATGAGCAGTTCTTC.

In this sample, this clonotype turned up a few times. CDR3 sequence (DNA): TGTGCCAGCATCAAGGACGGGGGACGCACAGATACGCAGTATTTT. Its protein is CASIKDGGRTDTQYF. This sequence joins TRBV12-3 or TRBV12-4 and TRBJ2-3, with D maybe TRBD2 (6 bases). The length of the CDR3 is 15 residues. The germline V and J ends were trimmed by 7 bases and 1 base, with 15 bases remaining between them.

The chain combines TRBV10-3 with TRBJ2-5; either TRBD1 or TRBD2 may supply D (5 bases each). Deletions cut 10 bases from V and 5 bases from J, with 17 bases between. This CDR3 has 13 residues. CDR1 ENHRY and CDR2 SYGVKD come from the germline V gene. In nucleotides, the CDR3 is TGTGCCACCGGGGTAGGGGCAGAGGAGACCCAGTACTTC. Translation gives CATGVGAEETQYF.

The chain recombines TRBV20-1 with TRBJ2-3; 14 bases align to TRBD2. Germline-derived CDR1 and CDR2 are DFQATT and SNEGSKA (reference sequence). Trimming removed 5 bases from V and 1 base from J; junction bases left unmatched: 2. The CDR3 runs 15 residues. In nucleotides, the CDR3 is TGCAGTGCTGGGGGACTAGCGGGGGGCACAGATACGCAGTATTTT. Residues: CSAGGLAGGTDTQYF.

This clonotype was observed a few times. The rearrangement joins TRBV5-1 to TRBJ1-4; 12 bases are shared with TRBD1. Unmatched junction bases numbered 1, after V lost 4 bases and J lost 6 bases. Per the germline V gene, CDR1 is SGHRS and CDR2 is YFSETQ. This CDR3 comprises 14 residues. Written as DNA, the CDR3 is TGCGCCAGCAGCGGGGACAGGGGGCATGAAAAACTGTTTTTT. Encoded protein: CASSGDRGHEKLFF.

This clonotype was observed at least ten times. This chain connects TRBV29-1 to TRBJ2-1; D is undetermined. The CDR3 has 13 amino acids. Germline lookup yields CDR1 SQVTM and CDR2 ANQGSEA. V was cut by 3 bases and J by 3 bases, with 9 bases left in between. The CDR3 loop is CSVDVSNYNEQFF. The CDR3, as DNA: TGCAGCGTTGACGTGTCCAACTACAATGAGCAGTTCTTC.

This clonotype showed up just a few times. This chain connects TRBV19 to TRBJ2-2; possible D gene TRBD2, 5 bases. The germline CDR1 and CDR2 sequences are LNHDA and SQIVND (reference sequence). V was pared by 6 bases and J by 4 bases, with 12 bases between. CDR3 length: 14 residues. Here the CDR3 reads CASSTLGVTGELFF. In DNA, the CDR3 is TGTGCCAGTAGCACCCTGGGAGTCACCGGGGAGCTGTTTTTT. Variable domain in full (rest from reference TRBV19 and TRBJ2-2): DGGITQSPKYLFRKEGQNVTLSCEQNLNHDAMYWYRQDPGQGLRLIYYSQIVNDFQKGDIAEGYSVSREKKESFPLTVTSAQKNPTAFYLCASSTLGVTGELFFGEGSRLTVL.

This clonotype was picked up a small number of times. J is TRBJ2-1 and V is TRBV3-1; 8 bases are shared with TRBD2. CDR3 length: 15 residues. The ends lost 2 bases at V and 6 bases at J; junction bases unmatched: 6. Per germline, CDR1 LGHDT and CDR2 YNNKEL (reference sequence). Written as DNA, the CDR3 is TGTGCCAGCAGCCAAATGCGGGAGGTTGTCAATGAGCAGTTCTTC. This translates into CASSQMREVVNEQFF.

There are a few counts of this clonotype. CDR3 amino acids: CATSSAFGTPDTQYF. The CDR3 DNA is TGTGCCACCAGCAGTGCTTTTGGGACCCCAGATACGCAGTATTTT. This chain uses TRBV15 with TRBJ2-3; the D call may be TRBD1 or TRBD2 (5 bases each). V lost 3 bases and J 4 bases, leaving 14 bases between the germline ends. There are 15 residues in the CDR3. Germline V gene data show CDR1 as LNHNV and CDR2 as YYDKDF (reference sequence).

This clonotype was observed many times. The J gene is TRBJ2-1, the V gene TRBV20-1; TRBD2 aligns across 9 bases. The CDR3 consists of 16 residues. V was pared by 5 bases and J by 8 bases, with 16 bases of the junction left unmatched. From germline, CDR1 is DFQATT and CDR2 SNEGSKA (reference sequence). CDR3: CSASSTSGLPVDEQFF. The CDR3 region has the DNA TGCAGTGCTTCCTCGACTAGCGGCCTACCCGTAGATGAGCAGTTCTTC.

There are a few counts of this clonotype. The chain recombines TRBV5-6 with TRBJ1-1; 9 bases agree with TRBD1. In germline, CDR1 is SGHDT, CDR2 YYEEEE. The CDR3 extends over 15 amino acids. V lost 5 bases, J lost 4 bases, and 9 bases stayed unmatched. This CDR3 reads CASSQQGAGATEAFF. The CDR3 DNA reads TGTGCCAGCAGTCAACAGGGGGCGGGGGCCACTGAAGCTTTCTTT.

This clonotype has a handful of counts. The chain carries TRBV7-2 and TRBJ1-3; D gene uncertain. CDR1 and CDR2 from the germline V gene are SGHTA and FQGNSA. The CDR3 is made up of 15 amino acids. The V gene lost 4 bases and the J gene lost 2 bases, with 12 bases spanning the gap. This CDR3 reads CASSSSVGTGNTIYF. The CDR3 region has the DNA TGTGCCAGCAGCTCCTCCGTCGGCACTGGAAACACCATATATTTT. Filled out from reference TRBV7-2 and TRBJ1-3, the complete variable domain reads GAGVSQSPSNKVTEKGKDVELRCDPISGHTALYWYRQSLGQGLEFLIYFQGNSAPDKSGLPSDRFSAERTGGSVSTLTIQRTQQEDSAVYLCASSSSVGTGNTIYFGEGSWLTVV.

The rearrangement uses TRBV29-1 and TRBJ1-1, with 7 bases identical to TRBD1. The CDR3 runs to 14 residues. Germline CDR1 and CDR2: SQVTM and ANQGSEA. V lost 4 bases, J lost 0 bases, and 5 bases stayed unmatched. The DNA of the CDR3 is TGCAGCGTTGGGGGGACAGCCTTGAACACTGAAGCTTTCTTT. Its protein product is CSVGGTALNTEAFF. Supplemented by reference TRBV29-1 and TRBJ1-1, the full variable domain reads SAVISQKPSRDICQRGTSLTIQCQVDSQVTMMFWYRQQPGQSLTLIATANQGSEATYESGFVIDKFPISRPNLTFSTLTVSNMSPEDSSIYLCSVGGTALNTEAFFGQGTRLTVV.

This clonotype has just a few counts. The chain carries TRBV7-9 and TRBJ2-7, with D perhaps matching TRBD1 (7 bases). The CDR3 has 17 amino acids. Per the germline V gene, CDR1 is SEHNR and CDR2 is FQNEAQ (reference sequence). V was cut by 4 bases and J by 4 bases, with 23 bases left in between. CDR3 in DNA: TGTGCCAGCAGCTCTGCCGGAGGGGGCCGCGGTGGATACGAGCAGTACTTC. This encodes CASSSAGGGRGGYEQYF.

This clonotype was counted many times. The chain is built from TRBV7-9 and TRBJ1-2, with D tentatively TRBD1 (5 bases). V lost 4 bases to trimming and J lost 4 bases, with 10 bases between them. CDR1 SEHNR and CDR2 FQNEAQ come from the germline V gene (reference sequence). CDR3 length equals 13 residues. This CDR3 is CASSWETVYGYTF. CDR3 DNA sequence: TGTGCCAGCAGCTGGGAGACAGTCTATGGCTACACCTTC.

V and J are TRBV6-2 or TRBV6-3 and TRBJ2-7; TRBD2 aligns across 7 bases. From germline, CDR1 is MNHEY and CDR2 SVGEGT. The CDR3 consists of 15 residues. Trimming cost V 6 bases and J 0 bases; bases outside gene matches: 8. DNA of the CDR3: TGTGCCAGCAGCATAGCGGGTCTGAGCTCCTACGAGCAGTACTTC. It is translated as CASSIAGLSSYEQYF.

Here the CDR3 reads CATSRAGLGEKLFF. The DNA of the CDR3 is TGTGCCACCAGCAGGGCAGGACTGGGGGAAAAACTGTTTTTT. The V gene is TRBV15, the J gene TRBJ1-4, with D uncertain. The germline gives CDR1 LNHNV, CDR2 YYDKDF (reference sequence). V lost 3 bases and J lost 8, with 13 bases in between. CDR3 length: 14 amino acids.

The chain joins TRBV10-3 to TRBJ2-5, with D possibly matching TRBD2 (5 bases). CDR1 ENHRY and CDR2 SYGVKD come from the germline V gene. The CDR3 runs 12 residues. V gave up 2 bases and J gave up 5 bases, with 6 bases separating them. The CDR3 here is CAISEPGETQYF. The CDR3 DNA sequence: TGTGCCATCAGTGAGCCGGGGGAGACCCAGTACTTC.

This clonotype has a count of ten or more. The chain recombines TRBV7-9 with TRBJ2-5; D is possibly TRBD2 (6 bases). The V end lost 2 bases, the J end lost 4 bases, and 14 bases lay between the germline ends. The germline V gene encodes CDR1 SEHNR and CDR2 FQNEAQ (reference sequence). The CDR3 covers 15 residues. In DNA, the CDR3 is TGTGCCAGCAGCTTACAACGGGAGTCGGGAGAGACCCAGTACTTC. This sequence encodes CASSLQRESGETQYF. Full variable domain (missing parts from reference TRBV7-9 and TRBJ2-5): DTGVSQNPRHKITKRGQNVTFRCDPISEHNRLYWYRQTLGQGPEFLTYFQNEAQLEKSRLLSDRFSAERPKGSFSTLEIQRTEQGDSAMYLCASSLQRESGETQYFGPGTRLLVL.

V usage is TRBV18 and J usage is TRBJ1-4; possible D gene TRBD1, 6 bases. CDR1 and CDR2 (germline): KGHSH, LQKENI. V lost 5 bases and J 2 bases, leaving 9 bases between the germline ends. CDR3 length equals 14 residues. This chain's CDR3 is CASSRTDTNEKLFF. The CDR3 nucleotides are TGTGCCAGCTCAAGGACAGATACTAATGAAAAACTGTTTTTT.

This clonotype was counted many times. CDR3 in DNA: TGTGCCAGCTACAGGGACGGCTACACCTTC. Protein: CASYRDGYTF. The chain combines TRBV6-1 with TRBJ1-2; a weak D match, TRBD1 (6 bases). V was pared by 8 bases and J by 8 bases, with 9 bases between. Germline V CDR1 and CDR2: MNHNS, SASEGT. The CDR3 contains 10 residues.

This clonotype occurred a few times. The gene calls are TRBV20-1 and TRBJ2-7; 9 bases align to TRBD1. CDR3 length: 14 residues. The J segment lost 4 bases and the V segment lost 6 bases, leaving 10 bases of the junction unmatched. CDR1 and CDR2 from the germline V gene are DFQATT and SNEGSKA (reference sequence). As DNA, the CDR3 is TGCAGTGCAAATGCCGGGACAGGGTTTTACGAGCAGTACTTC. Translated, it gives CSANAGTGFYEQYF.